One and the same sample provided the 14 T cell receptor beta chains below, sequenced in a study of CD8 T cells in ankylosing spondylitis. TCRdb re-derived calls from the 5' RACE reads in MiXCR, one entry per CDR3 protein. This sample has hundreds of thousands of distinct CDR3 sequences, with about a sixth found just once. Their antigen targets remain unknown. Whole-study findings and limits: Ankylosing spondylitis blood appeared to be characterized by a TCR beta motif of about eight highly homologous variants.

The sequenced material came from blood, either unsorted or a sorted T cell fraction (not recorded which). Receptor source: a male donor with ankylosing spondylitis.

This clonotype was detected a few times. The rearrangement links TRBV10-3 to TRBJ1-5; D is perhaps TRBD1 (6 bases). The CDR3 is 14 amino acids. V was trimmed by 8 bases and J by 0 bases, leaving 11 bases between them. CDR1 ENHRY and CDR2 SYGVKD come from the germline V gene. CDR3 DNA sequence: TGTGCCATCGCGGGGGCACTTAGCAATCAGCCCCAGCATTTT. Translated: CAIAGALSNQPQHF.

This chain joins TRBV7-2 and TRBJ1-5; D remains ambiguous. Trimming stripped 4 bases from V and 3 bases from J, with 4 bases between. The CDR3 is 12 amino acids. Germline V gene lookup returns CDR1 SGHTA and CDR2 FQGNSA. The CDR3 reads CASSSFNQPQHF. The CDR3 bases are TGTGCCAGCAGCTCCTTCAATCAGCCCCAGCATTTT.

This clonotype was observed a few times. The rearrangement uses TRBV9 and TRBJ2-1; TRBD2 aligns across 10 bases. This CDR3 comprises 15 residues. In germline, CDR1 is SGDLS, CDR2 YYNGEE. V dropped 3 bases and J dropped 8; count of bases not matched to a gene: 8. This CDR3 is CASSALAGEGDEQFF. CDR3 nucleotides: TGTGCCAGCAGCGCTCTAGCGGGAGAGGGGGATGAGCAGTTCTTC.

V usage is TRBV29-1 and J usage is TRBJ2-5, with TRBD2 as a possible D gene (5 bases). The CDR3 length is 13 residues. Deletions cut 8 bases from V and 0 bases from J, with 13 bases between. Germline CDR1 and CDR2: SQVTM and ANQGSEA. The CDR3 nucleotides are TGCAGCTCTTGGTCGGGATACCAAGAGACCCAGTACTTC. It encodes CSSWSGYQETQYF. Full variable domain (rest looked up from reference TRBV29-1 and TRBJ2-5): SAVISQKPSRDICQRGTSLTIQCQVDSQVTMMFWYRQQPGQSLTLIATANQGSEATYESGFVIDKFPISRPNLTFSTLTVSNMSPEDSSIYLCSSWSGYQETQYFGPGTRLLVL.

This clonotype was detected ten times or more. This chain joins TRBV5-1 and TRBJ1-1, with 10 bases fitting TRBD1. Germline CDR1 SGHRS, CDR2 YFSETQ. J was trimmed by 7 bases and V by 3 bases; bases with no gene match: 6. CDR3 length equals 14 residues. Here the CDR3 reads CASSSDRGIDEAFF. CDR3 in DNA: TGCGCCAGCAGCTCGGACAGGGGGATTGATGAAGCTTTCTTT. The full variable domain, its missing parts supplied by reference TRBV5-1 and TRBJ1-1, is KAGVTQTPRYLIKTRGQQVTLSCSPISGHRSVSWYQQTPGQGLQFLFEYFSETQRNKGNFPGRFSGRQFSNSRSEMNVSTLELGDSALYLCASSSDRGIDEAFFGQGTRLTVV.

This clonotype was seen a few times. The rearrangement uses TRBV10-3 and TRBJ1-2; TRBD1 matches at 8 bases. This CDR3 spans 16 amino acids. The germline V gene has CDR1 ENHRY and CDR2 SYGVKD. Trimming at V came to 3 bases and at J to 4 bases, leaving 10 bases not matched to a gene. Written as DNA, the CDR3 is TGTGCCATCAGTGATCCCCGGACAGGGACCCGCTATGGCTACACCTTC. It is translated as CAISDPRTGTRYGYTF.

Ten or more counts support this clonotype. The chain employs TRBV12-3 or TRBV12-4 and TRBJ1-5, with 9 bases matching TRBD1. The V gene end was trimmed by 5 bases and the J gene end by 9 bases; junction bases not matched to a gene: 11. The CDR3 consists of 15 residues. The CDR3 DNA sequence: TGTGCCAGCAGTCCCGGACAGGGGCGTTCGGTGCCCCAGCATTTT. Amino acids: CASSPGQGRSVPQHF.

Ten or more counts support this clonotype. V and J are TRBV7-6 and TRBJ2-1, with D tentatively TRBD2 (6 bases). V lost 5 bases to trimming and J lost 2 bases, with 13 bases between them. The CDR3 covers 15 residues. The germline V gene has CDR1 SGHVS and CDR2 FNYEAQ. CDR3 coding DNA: TGTGCCAGCAGCCCGAGGGACTCTCCCTACAATGAGCAGTTCTTC. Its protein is CASSPRDSPYNEQFF.

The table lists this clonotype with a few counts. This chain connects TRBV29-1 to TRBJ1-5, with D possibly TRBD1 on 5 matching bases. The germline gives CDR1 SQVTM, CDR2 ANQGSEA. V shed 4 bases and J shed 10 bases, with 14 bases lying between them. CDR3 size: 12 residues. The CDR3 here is CSVGEGLGPQHF. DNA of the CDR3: TGCAGCGTTGGTGAGGGGCTGGGTCCCCAGCATTTT.

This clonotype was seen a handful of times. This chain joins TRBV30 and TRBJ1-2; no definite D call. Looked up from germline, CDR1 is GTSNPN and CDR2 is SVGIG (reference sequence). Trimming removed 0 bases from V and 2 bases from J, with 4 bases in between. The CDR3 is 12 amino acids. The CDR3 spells CAWSVPNYGYTF. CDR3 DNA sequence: TGTGCCTGGAGTGTACCCAACTATGGCTACACCTTC.

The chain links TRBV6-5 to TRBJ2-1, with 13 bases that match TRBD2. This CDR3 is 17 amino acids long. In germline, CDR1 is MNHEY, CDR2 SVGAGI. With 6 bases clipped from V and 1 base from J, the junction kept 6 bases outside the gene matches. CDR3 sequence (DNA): TGTGCCAGCAGGTCTACTAGCGGGAGGGAATCCTACAATGAGCAGTTCTTC. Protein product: CASRSTSGRESYNEQFF.

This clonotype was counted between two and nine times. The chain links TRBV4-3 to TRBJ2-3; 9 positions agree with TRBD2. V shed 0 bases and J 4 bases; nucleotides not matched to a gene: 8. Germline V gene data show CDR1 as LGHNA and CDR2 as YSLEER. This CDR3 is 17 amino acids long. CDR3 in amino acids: CASSQDLVAGDSDTQYF. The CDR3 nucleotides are TGCGCCAGCAGCCAAGATCTGGTAGCGGGAGACTCAGATACGCAGTATTTT.

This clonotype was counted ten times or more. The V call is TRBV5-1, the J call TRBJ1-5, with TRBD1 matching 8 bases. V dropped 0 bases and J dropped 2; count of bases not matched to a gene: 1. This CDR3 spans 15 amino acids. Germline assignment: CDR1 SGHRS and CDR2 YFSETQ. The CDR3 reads CASSLGTGRNQPQHF. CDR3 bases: TGCGCCAGCAGCTTGGGGACAGGGCGCAATCAGCCCCAGCATTTT.

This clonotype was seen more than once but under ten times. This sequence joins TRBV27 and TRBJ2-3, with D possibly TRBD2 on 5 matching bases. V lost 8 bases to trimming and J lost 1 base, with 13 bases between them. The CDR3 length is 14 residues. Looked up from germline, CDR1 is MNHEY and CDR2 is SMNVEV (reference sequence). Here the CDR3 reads CASPPGGRTDTQYF. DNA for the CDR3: TGTGCCAGCCCCCCCGGCGGGCGCACAGATACGCAGTATTTT.